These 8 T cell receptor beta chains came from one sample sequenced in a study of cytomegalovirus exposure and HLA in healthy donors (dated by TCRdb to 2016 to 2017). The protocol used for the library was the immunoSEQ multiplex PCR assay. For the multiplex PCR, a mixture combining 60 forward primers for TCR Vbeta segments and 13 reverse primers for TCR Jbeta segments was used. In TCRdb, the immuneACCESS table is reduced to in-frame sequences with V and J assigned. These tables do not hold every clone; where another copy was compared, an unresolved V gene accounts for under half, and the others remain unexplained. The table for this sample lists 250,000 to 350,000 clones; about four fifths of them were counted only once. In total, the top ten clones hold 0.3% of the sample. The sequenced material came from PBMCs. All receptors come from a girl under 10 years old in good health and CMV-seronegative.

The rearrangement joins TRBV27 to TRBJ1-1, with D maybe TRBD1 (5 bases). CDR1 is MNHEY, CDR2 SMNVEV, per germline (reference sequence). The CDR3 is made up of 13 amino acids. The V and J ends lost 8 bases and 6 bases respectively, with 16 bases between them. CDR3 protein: CASHSREVAEAFF. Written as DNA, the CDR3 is TGTGCCAGCCATTCCAGGGAGGTCGCTGAAGCTTTCTTT.

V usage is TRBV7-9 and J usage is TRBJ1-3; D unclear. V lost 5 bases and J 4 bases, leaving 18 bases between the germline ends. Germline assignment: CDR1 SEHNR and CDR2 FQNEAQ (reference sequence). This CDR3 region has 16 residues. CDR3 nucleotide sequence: TGTGCCAGCAGCCCGACGGCGGGCCTCTTCGGAAACACCATATATTTT. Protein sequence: CASSPTAGLFGNTIYF.

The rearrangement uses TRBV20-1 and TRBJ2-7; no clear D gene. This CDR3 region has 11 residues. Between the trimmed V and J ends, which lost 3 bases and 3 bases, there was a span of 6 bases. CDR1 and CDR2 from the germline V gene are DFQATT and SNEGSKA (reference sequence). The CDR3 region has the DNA TGCAGTGCTAGGGCCTTCTACGAGCAGTACTTC. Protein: CSARAFYEQYF.

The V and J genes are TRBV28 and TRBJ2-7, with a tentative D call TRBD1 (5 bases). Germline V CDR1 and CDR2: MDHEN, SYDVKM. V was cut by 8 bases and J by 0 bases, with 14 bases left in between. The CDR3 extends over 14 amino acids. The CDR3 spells CASVPQASSYEQYF. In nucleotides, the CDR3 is TGTGCCAGCGTCCCACAGGCCAGCTCCTACGAGCAGTACTTC. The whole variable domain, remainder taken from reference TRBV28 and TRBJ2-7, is DVKVTQSSRYLVKRTGEKVFLECVQDMDHENMFWYRQDPGLGLRLIYFSYDVKMKEKGDIPEGYSVSREKKERFSLILESASTNQTSMYLCASVPQASSYEQYFGPGTRLTVT.

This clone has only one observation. CDR3: CASSNSGRTDTQYF. The CDR3 nucleotides read TGCGCCAGCAGCAACAGCGGGAGAACAGATACGCAGTATTTT. The genes are TRBV5-1 and TRBJ2-3; 8 bases are shared with TRBD2. V was clipped by 4 bases and J by 3 bases; unmatched bases: 4. The CDR3 loop spans 14 amino acids. Germline lookup yields CDR1 SGHRS and CDR2 YFSETQ.

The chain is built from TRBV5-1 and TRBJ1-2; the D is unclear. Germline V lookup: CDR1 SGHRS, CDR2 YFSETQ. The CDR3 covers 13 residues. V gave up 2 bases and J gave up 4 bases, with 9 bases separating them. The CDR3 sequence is CASSLSRGYGYTF. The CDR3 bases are TGCGCCAGCAGCTTATCTCGGGGCTATGGCTACACCTTC.

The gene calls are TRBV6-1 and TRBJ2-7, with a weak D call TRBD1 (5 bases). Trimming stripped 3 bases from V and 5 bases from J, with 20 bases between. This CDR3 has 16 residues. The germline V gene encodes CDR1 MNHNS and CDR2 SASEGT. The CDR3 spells CASSEHSDSTVHEQYF. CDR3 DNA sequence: TGTGCCAGCAGTGAGCATTCCGACTCGACAGTACACGAGCAGTACTTC.

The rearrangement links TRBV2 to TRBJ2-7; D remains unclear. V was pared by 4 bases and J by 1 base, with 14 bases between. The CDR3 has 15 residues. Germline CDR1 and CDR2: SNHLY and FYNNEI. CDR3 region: CASSGRLSTSYEQYF. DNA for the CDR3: TGTGCCAGCAGTGGGAGACTTTCTACTTCCTACGAGCAGTACTTC.